The sequence of this TCR beta chain was determined in a study of graft-versus-host responses after intestinal transplantation. Background on the study: After anti-thymocyte globulin induction, recipients took tacrolimus and steroids for three to four years. Findings and caveats of the study: Recipient marrow harbored GvH clones, some of which surfaced first in ileum or blood. Elevated graft-versus-host to host-versus-graft clonal ratios in allografts were recorded for patients with graft-donor T cell macrochimerism.

On this clone: The antigen is undetermined.

TCRdb keeps only in-frame clones here, not all; method: immunoSEQ multiplex PCR. The data show around 120,000 clones, with 90% seen just once and approximately 0.18% held by the top ten. V gave up 0 bases and J gave up 6 bases; unmatched junction bases: 4. In germline, CDR1 is SGHTS, CDR2 YDEGEE. This CDR3 has 15 residues. This clonotype was obtained from a human donor who received an intestinal transplant. The V call is TRBV5-8, the J call TRBJ2-1; 9 bases match TRBD2. The material was unstimulated CD4+ T cells sorted from spleen or lymph node cells, obtained before intestinal transplant. The CDR3 bases are TGTGCCAGCAGCTTGGGACTAGCGGTATTCAATGAGCAGTTCTTC. As protein: CASSLGLAVFNEQFF.